This T cell receptor (beta chain) was sequenced in a study of cytomegalovirus exposure and HLA in healthy donors (dated by TCRdb to 2015 to 2018). Broadly, across the study: An earlier analysis of about 530 of the donors reported approximately 260 Gb of sequence data and 90 million to 120 million unique TCR beta sequences obtained from about 179 million T cells. The study used immunosequencing to profile the T cell repertoires of approximately 690 subjects and linked those repertoires to cytomegalovirus serostatus. Along with the approximately 650-subject first cohort, a separate validation cohort of some 130 different subjects was used. Several DR-DQ haplotypes were treated as single units for association and clustering because of strong linkage in the cohort. The study combined high-throughput TCR immunosequencing, statistical association of individual TCRs with disease status, and machine learning to predict cytomegalovirus infection status. The number of typed donors differed by locus: about 620-640 for A, B, C, DRB1 and DQB1; 500 to 550 for DQA1; fewer than 610 for DPA1; and 450 to 480 for DPB1. Alongside the repertoire data, information on donor age, sex, ethnicity and CMV serostatus was compiled. A later analysis re-examined previously published TCR beta repertoires from several hundred donors and added high-resolution HLA genotyping to investigate patterns of TCR occurrence. In an earlier analysis of 587 of the donors, high-throughput TCR beta sequencing was used to judge whether each TCR beta V gene segment behaved as functional or pseudogenic. Genome-wide SNP genotypes for about three fifths of the roughly 670 donors were used in a later genetic analysis, which treated that subset as a discovery cohort. Among around 400 genotyped donors of the cohort, an average of about 220,000 unique TCR beta nucleotide sequences was sequenced per donor, of which about 19% were non-productive. Every repertoire in the discovery cohort had been generated on one and the same sequencing platform. Of the approximately 400 genotyped donors, 75% to 85% were placed in the genetic ancestry cluster associated with self-reported Caucasian donors. The study aimed to test whether signatures of past pathogen exposure could be identified by cataloging public T cell receptors. The later analysis used no new phenotypic data to find candidate immune exposures, relying instead on TCR beta sequences and their occurrence across donors. HLA typing included class I and class II loci at four-digit resolution. Roughly 300 gigabases of sequencing data and approximately 91 million unique TCR sequences made up an early release that covered nearly 650 HLA-typed donors. Paper-wide results and their limitations: Compared with the roughly 720-donor mean, donors in an Asian-associated ancestry cluster had fewer N-insertions in productive TCRs, according to a later genetic analysis. A later analysis found that most CMV-associated TCR beta chains appeared HLA-restricted, with HLA associations seemingly driven largely by CMV exposure. Roughly uniform sequencing depth across donors was assumed in presence/absence analyses, although this assumption may not hold. Immune exposure information for the cohort was limited to CMV serostatus. A cluster of highly shared sequence variants was judged likely to be a technical artifact of the sequencing pipeline. In vitro tests confirmed that a few of the cytomegalovirus-associated TCR beta chains recognize cytomegalovirus antigens. The authors suggested that the approach could potentially be extended to other disease states and immunological phenotypes. A later genetic analysis associated a missense DCLRE1C variant with V-gene and J-gene trimming of TCR beta chains, and an independent cohort replicated the association. Assigning TCR associations to individual alleles was difficult when HLA alleles, especially DR and DQ, strongly co-occurred. In this cohort, only TCR beta chains were sequenced, and detectable features were limited by the absence of alpha or paired-chain data. A further reported finding was that TCR beta sequences accurately predicted the HLA-A and HLA-B alleles for most subjects in the first cohort. The study gave a list of under 200 TCR beta chains associated with cytomegalovirus. In both the original and validation cohorts, the classifier was reported to diagnose cytomegalovirus status with high specificity and sensitivity. A later analysis found that HLA-associated TCR beta chains were more clonally expanded and had lower generation probabilities than equally common non-associated chains. In a later analysis, TCR association rates were found to vary across HLA loci, with the most associated TCRs seen for DRB1 alleles and the fewest for HLA-C alleles. Most TCR sequences were seen in very few donors, while some public TCRs were found in many individuals. Correlated functional status among segregating V segments might reflect linkage disequilibrium, but an unknown experimental factor could not be ruled out. HLA typing was unavailable for some donors at each locus, so association tests used only the typed subset. A later analysis reported that several top co-occurrence clusters appeared linked to parvovirus B19, influenza, CMV and Epstein-Barr virus. Because counts were too low, some 17 rarely observed V segments, including chromosome 9 orphons, were left out of the earlier analysis of a few hundred of the donors. Specific HLA alleles were associated with some 15,000 TCR beta sequences at a false discovery rate of 0.05 in a later analysis. Broadly in line with IMGT annotations, most TCR beta V segments showed up in productive rearrangements about 90% or about 30% of the time in an earlier analysis of some 590 of the donors.

Library preparation used the immunoSEQ multiplex PCR assay. The multiplex PCR relied on a mix of 60 forward primers for TCR Vbeta segments and 13 reverse primers for TCR Jbeta segments. Amplification of the CDR3 region of rearranged TCR beta genes was performed with a multiplex PCR assay on genomic DNA. The Illumina HiSeq System was used to sequence the amplified TCR beta libraries as 87-base-pair reads. On the authors' methods: A later analysis counted about 76 million unique TCR beta chains across the 690 or so repertoires, and roughly 11 million of these chains were shared by at least two donors. To remove PCR and sequencing errors, raw reads were error-corrected and collapsed into unique sequences using a nearest-neighbor algorithm that merged closely related sequences. V, D and J gene segments were assigned by aligning CDR3 sequences to IMGT reference sequences. For a sequence to be retained, a match of at least six nucleotides was required to both a V gene segment and a J gene segment. A rearrangement was called productive if the CDR3 had no stop codons and remained in frame with V and J, and every other rearrangement was called non-productive. CDR3 was defined by IMGT convention, running from the second conserved V-encoded cysteine to the conserved J-encoded phenylalanine. Sequences without an unambiguous match to a single V gene segment were excluded from the earlier analysis of about 640 of the donors. In an earlier analysis of around 600 of the donors, V segments were called functional above 56.7% productive rearrangements and were called segregating when the between-donor standard deviation exceeded 5%. A statistical classification framework was built for diagnosing cytomegalovirus status from the catalog of TCR beta chain sequences. In a later analysis, V and J genes were assigned by comparing TCR nucleotide sequences against IMGT/GENE-DB human TR gene sequences. In a later analysis, CDR3 sequences and most-parsimonious VDJ recombination scenarios were assigned using the TCRdist pipeline. In a later analysis, each TCR beta chain was defined by its CDR3 amino acid sequence together with its V-gene family, and reads without a unique V-gene family were excluded. To address suspected cross-contamination and a sequencing artifact, a later analysis removed 592 highly shared, low-generation-probability nucleotide sequences. In a later analysis, a clonal expansion index for each public chain was calculated from normalized within-repertoire ranks of inferred template counts. A later analysis computed generation probabilities with a VDJ recombination model fitted to out-of-frame rearrangements, and checked the results against IGoR. In a later analysis, TCR-TCR, TCR-HLA and TCR-CMV co-occurrence was scored with hypergeometric tests, and a repertoire-size bias correction was applied to TCR pairs. In a later analysis, false discovery rates were estimated by permuting HLA or CMV assignments 20 times. A later analysis grouped co-occurring TCRs with DBSCAN, adding TCRdist sequence similarity when clustering within HLA-allele-positive subsets. Repertoires with fewer than 30,000 or more than 120,000 public chains were left out of co-occurrence clustering, as were several repertoires with anomalous nucleotide sharing. The immuneACCESS repertoire file appears here via TCRdb, limited to in-frame rearrangements. These files lack a portion of the clones; in checked studies, under half of the deficit traces to unresolved V genes, and the cause of the others is not known. Clonal size and the V and J genes are those of that table, whereas D and trimming came from the DNA. The sample records around 110,000 clones, about two thirds of which are singletons. The ten largest clones take up roughly 0.79% of the sample.

This clone has more than one count but fewer than ten. The target of this receptor is not known. Base quality data are lacking; no much larger clone is found one base away. The cohort was made up of under 800 healthy bone marrow donors. Cohort members were all nominally healthy when sampled, although unrecorded immune exposures were likely present. The donor tested CMV seronegative, placing the donor among the 350 or so seronegative members of the cohort. A peripheral blood sample was provided by each donor, and peripheral blood mononuclear cells were used for TCR beta sequencing. The Qiagen DNeasy Blood Extraction Kit was used to extract genomic DNA from the blood cell samples. The sequence was obtained from a boy aged 10-17 years in good health and CMV-seronegative. Specimen: PBMCs.

CDR3 reads: CASSDQGTTYEQYF. The DNA sequence is given as TGTGCCAGCAGTGACCAAGGGACAACCTACGAGCAGTACTTC. The sequence is built from TRBV2 and TRBJ2-7; TRBD1 might be the D gene, on 6 matching bases. The germline V gene provides CDR1 SNHLY and CDR2 FYNNEI. The CDR3 numbers 14 residues from cysteine through phenylalanine. Just CDR3 DNA is preserved here, 42 bases in frame from base 1. Cut back by 3 bases and 2 bases, the V and J ends lie 11 bases apart.